This passage covers 32 T cell receptor beta chains from one sample sequenced in a study of identical twins. Each CDR3 protein gets one entry after TCRdb re-called the 5' RACE reads with MiXCR. The table has under 800,000 distinct CDR3 sequences, approximately 21% seen once; the top ten hold around 4.5%. These same records also appear under a second study, on T cells expressing NK-cell markers.

The sample comprised PBMCs. The receptors shown here come from a woman aged 18-29 years in good health.

The chain uses TRBV7-2 and TRBJ1-1, with D uncertain. Trimming took 2 bases from V and 1 from J, leaving 8 bases between them. Germline loops: CDR1 SGHTA, CDR2 FQGNSA. This CDR3 has 14 residues. The CDR3 sequence: CASSLKWENTEAFF. As DNA, the CDR3 is TGTGCCAGCAGCTTAAAATGGGAGAACACTGAAGCTTTCTTT. Together with reference TRBV7-2 and TRBJ1-1, the CDR3 gives the full variable domain: GAGVSQSPSNKVTEKGKDVELRCDPISGHTALYWYRQSLGQGLEFLIYFQGNSAPDKSGLPSDRFSAERTGGSVSTLTIQRTQQEDSAVYLCASSLKWENTEAFFGQGTRLTVV.

This clonotype was seen a few times. The chain uses TRBV15 and TRBJ2-7; no reliable D call. With 5 bases removed from V and 6 bases from J, the gap between germline ends came to 17 bases. The CDR3 length is 14 residues. Germline-derived CDR1 and CDR2 are LNHNV and YYDKDF (reference sequence). CDR3 bases: TGTGCCACCAGCCCAAACCGGCTGGTCCCCGAGCAGTACTTC. Protein: CATSPNRLVPEQYF.

V gene TRBV27 combines with J gene TRBJ1-1; 8 bases align to TRBD1. CDR3 length: 14 amino acids. J gave up 7 bases and V 2 bases, and 6 bases lay outside the gene matches. CDR1 is MNHEY, CDR2 SMNVEV, per germline (reference sequence). CDR3 bases: TGTGCCAGCAGTTTAGCCACAGGGGGAAATGAAGCTTTCTTT. This encodes CASSLATGGNEAFF.

The chain has TRBV5-1 and TRBJ2-1; D unresolved. This CDR3 region has 14 residues. Trimming removed 1 base from V and 7 bases from J, with 12 bases in between. The germline V gene has CDR1 SGHRS and CDR2 YFSETQ. In DNA form, the CDR3 reads TGCGCCAGCAGCTTGCAGAGCAGTAGTAATGAGCAGTTCTTC. The encoded protein is CASSLQSSSNEQFF.

This clonotype was seen many times. For the CDR3, the DNA is TGCAGTGCTAGGTCAGGGGCTTCCTATGGCTACACCTTC. Translated: CSARSGASYGYTF. J is TRBJ1-2 and V is TRBV20-1, with a weak D call TRBD1 (6 bases). The germline V gene has CDR1 DFQATT and CDR2 SNEGSKA (reference sequence). This CDR3 is 13 amino acids long. Trimming pared 3 bases from V and 4 bases from J, leaving 12 bases between.

J is TRBJ2-3 and V is TRBV27; D gene ambiguous. Germline lookup yields CDR1 MNHEY and CDR2 SMNVEV (reference sequence). V dropped 8 bases and J dropped 2 bases, with 20 bases sitting between them. This CDR3 has 16 amino acids. The CDR3 reads CASYSLRTAYTDTQYF. DNA of the CDR3: TGTGCCAGCTATTCCCTCCGGACGGCCTACACAGATACGCAGTATTTT.

This clonotype has a count of ten or more. The chain couples TRBV29-1 to TRBJ2-5, with D unclear. Trimming removed 4 bases at V and 4 bases at J, with 13 bases between. The germline CDR1 and CDR2 sequences are SQVTM and ANQGSEA. This CDR3 is built from 13 residues. The chain's CDR3 is CSVAETMGETQYF. Written as DNA, the CDR3 is TGCAGCGTTGCGGAGACAATGGGAGAGACCCAGTACTTC.

This clonotype was seen many times. The J gene is TRBJ2-7, the V gene TRBV9; D is uncertain. This CDR3 comprises 11 residues. Trimming stripped 3 bases from V and 6 bases from J, with 7 bases between. CDR1 and CDR2 from the germline V gene are SGDLS and YYNGEE. The CDR3 DNA reads TGTGCCAGCAGCGCTAGTGCCGAGCAGTACTTC. This translates into CASSASAEQYF.

The CDR3 region is CASSAQPREQFF. The CDR3 DNA is TGTGCCAGCAGCGCCCAACCTAGGGAGCAGTTCTTC. The chain combines TRBV9 with TRBJ2-1; D gene unclear. V gave up 3 bases and J gave up 10 bases, with 11 bases separating them. CDR1 is SGDLS, CDR2 YYNGEE, per germline. This CDR3 region has 12 residues.

The rearrangement links TRBV7-6 to TRBJ2-2; D might be TRBD1 or TRBD2, each matching 5 bases. CDR1 and CDR2 from the germline V gene are SGHVS and FNYEAQ. The CDR3 runs to 15 residues. The ends were cut back, 5 bases at V and 4 bases at J, with 14 bases in the middle. The CDR3 nucleotides are TGTGCCAGCAGCCGAGGGGTAGCTGGCACCGGGGAGCTGTTTTTT. Translated, it gives CASSRGVAGTGELFF.

This clonotype was seen a few times. The chain couples TRBV6-5 to TRBJ1-4; D is unclear. This CDR3 region has 15 residues. The germline V gene has CDR1 MNHEY and CDR2 SVGAGI. Trimming took 0 bases from V and 7 from J, leaving 12 bases between them. This CDR3 is CASSYSGGFGEKLFF. CDR3 bases: TGTGCCAGCAGTTACTCCGGAGGTTTTGGTGAAAAACTGTTTTTT.

The chain has TRBV7-8 and TRBJ2-5, with D maybe TRBD1 (5 bases). Trimming took off 6 bases at V and 5 bases at J, with 19 bases between the two ends. Germline assignment: CDR1 SGHVS and CDR2 FQNEAQ. CDR3 size: 15 residues. CDR3 coding DNA: TGTGCCAGCAGTTCCCCACCCTTGGGGCTGGAGACCCAGTACTTC. Its translation: CASSSPPLGLETQYF.

The gene calls are TRBV7-6 and TRBJ2-1, with TRBD2 matching 11 bases. CDR1 is SGHVS and CDR2 is FNYEAQ in the germline V gene. The CDR3 has 16 amino acids. V shed 5 bases, J shed 5 bases, and the junction held 8 bases outside the gene matches. CDR3 in DNA: TGTGCCAGCAGCCCGATAGCGGGAGGGCCGAACAATGAGCAGTTCTTC. Protein product: CASSPIAGGPNNEQFF. Together with reference TRBV7-6 and TRBJ2-1, the CDR3 gives the full variable domain: GAGVSQSPRYKVTKRGQDVALRCDPISGHVSLYWYRQALGQGPEFLTYFNYEAQQDKSGLPNDRFSAERPEGSISTLTIQRTEQRDSAMYRCASSPIAGGPNNEQFFGPGTRLTVL.

This clonotype has ten or more counts. J is TRBJ2-2 and V is TRBV6-5, with unresolved D. Germline assignment: CDR1 MNHEY and CDR2 SVGAGI. V was pared by 2 bases and J by 4 bases, with 5 bases between. The CDR3 has 13 amino acids. The CDR3 coding sequence is TGTGCCAGCAGTTACCCAGGCACCGGGGAGCTGTTTTTT. This translates into CASSYPGTGELFF.

The chain combines TRBV4-2 with TRBJ2-1, with D hard to call. Germline V gene sequence: CDR1 LGHNA, CDR2 YNFKEQ. The CDR3 has 17 residues. The V end lost 4 bases, the J end lost 5 bases, and 21 bases lay between the germline ends. CDR3 nucleotide sequence: TGTGCCAGCAGCCGACAAGAGGTGGCAGGTGTAAACAATGAGCAGTTCTTC. Its protein is CASSRQEVAGVNNEQFF.

This chain connects TRBV20-1 to TRBJ2-7; D uncertain. CDR3 length equals 15 residues. Germline CDR1 is DFQATT and CDR2 is SNEGSKA (reference sequence). Trimming took off 0 bases at V and 1 base at J, with 13 bases between the two ends. CDR3 region: CSARENEGQSYEQYF. CDR3 DNA sequence: TGCAGTGCTAGAGAGAACGAAGGGCAGTCCTACGAGCAGTACTTC.

This clonotype was observed many times. V is TRBV20-1 and J is TRBJ2-1, with 11 bases fitting TRBD2. The CDR3 is 15 amino acids. The V and J ends lost 6 bases and 1 base, in that order; junction bases with no gene match: 5. The germline V gene encodes CDR1 DFQATT and CDR2 SNEGSKA (reference sequence). The DNA of the CDR3 is TGCAGTGCCCATGGGACTAGCGGATCCTACAATGAGCAGTTCTTC. Its protein is CSAHGTSGSYNEQFF.

The chain recombines TRBV6-1 with TRBJ1-1; D perhaps matches TRBD1 (6 bases). With 5 bases removed from V and 10 bases from J, the gap between germline ends came to 17 bases. This CDR3 has 13 amino acids. The germline V gene encodes CDR1 MNHNS and CDR2 SASEGT. CDR3 sequence: CASSPQGRGVAFF. CDR3 DNA: TGTGCCAGCAGTCCCCAGGGGCGAGGAGTAGCTTTCTTT.

This clonotype has a handful of counts. The J gene is TRBJ2-1, the V gene TRBV12-3 or TRBV12-4; 10 bases are shared with TRBD2. CDR3 length: 17 residues. With V trimmed by 4 bases and J by 0 bases, 6 bases remained unmatched. The CDR3 DNA sequence: TGTGCCAGCAGTTCGCCACTAGCGGGGAACTCCTACAATGAGCAGTTCTTC. It is translated as CASSSPLAGNSYNEQFF.

V is TRBV20-1 and J is TRBJ1-1; 8 bases map to TRBD1. Germline CDR1 is DFQATT and CDR2 is SNEGSKA (reference sequence). There are 14 residues in the CDR3. The junction had 6 bases not matched to a gene; V was cut back by 6 bases and J by 0 bases. The CDR3 here is CSARGQLMNTEAFF. DNA of the CDR3: TGCAGTGCCAGGGGGCAGCTCATGAACACTGAAGCTTTCTTT.

Only a few counts were recorded for this clonotype. This chain joins TRBV5-1 and TRBJ2-5; D may be TRBD2 (5 bases). Trimming left V 0 bases short and J 5 bases short, with 14 bases between. Germline V gene data show CDR1 as SGHRS and CDR2 as YFSETQ. The CDR3 consists of 15 residues. DNA of the CDR3: TGCGCCAGCAGCTTGGGCGCCCCGAGGGTGGAGACCCAGTACTTC. It yields the protein CASSLGAPRVETQYF.

In its sample, this clonotype was seen many times. The chain couples TRBV2 to TRBJ2-1; D is undetermined. The CDR3 extends over 13 amino acids. From germline, CDR1 is SNHLY and CDR2 FYNNEI. Trimming left V 7 bases short and J 6 bases short, with 13 bases between. The CDR3 bases are TGTGCCAGCAAGGCCGCCAACCTCAATGAGCAGTTCTTC. Its protein is CASKAANLNEQFF.

The table lists this clonotype with a few counts. The rearrangement links TRBV19 to TRBJ2-3, with unresolved D. This CDR3 is 12 amino acids long. Germline V gene sequence: CDR1 LNHDA, CDR2 SQIVND (reference sequence). V dropped 3 bases and J dropped 6 bases, with 7 bases sitting between them. CDR3 in amino acids: CASSMGADTQYF. CDR3 bases: TGTGCCAGTAGTATGGGTGCTGATACGCAGTATTTT.

There are a few counts of this clonotype. The rearrangement links TRBV20-1 to TRBJ2-7, with a tentative D call TRBD1 (8 bases). This CDR3 region has 15 residues. Germline assignment: CDR1 DFQATT and CDR2 SNEGSKA (reference sequence). Between the trimmed V and J ends, which lost 1 base and 4 bases, there was a span of 17 bases. CDR3: CSARGAGQVHYEQYF. The CDR3, as DNA: TGCAGTGCTAGAGGAGCGGGACAGGTACATTACGAGCAGTACTTC.

This clonotype was observed a handful of times. V gene TRBV20-1 combines with J gene TRBJ2-1; TRBD1 or TRBD2 may be the D gene (5 bases each). This CDR3 region has 15 residues. Germline V gene lookup returns CDR1 DFQATT and CDR2 SNEGSKA (reference sequence). The chain's CDR3 is CSPSPWGSSYNEQFF. CDR3 sequence (DNA): TGCAGCCCCTCCCCCTGGGGGAGCTCCTACAATGAGCAGTTCTTC.

In this sample, this clonotype turned up a few times. The chain has TRBV5-1 and TRBJ2-7; D uncertain. There are 15 residues in the CDR3. V dropped 2 bases and J dropped 3 bases, with 15 bases sitting between them. Germline lookup yields CDR1 SGHRS and CDR2 YFSETQ. The CDR3 sequence: CASSFGLAPIYEQYF. The DNA of the CDR3 is TGCGCCAGCAGCTTTGGCCTTGCACCTATCTACGAGCAGTACTTC. The full variable domain, completed using reference TRBV5-1 and TRBJ2-7, is KAGVTQTPRYLIKTRGQQVTLSCSPISGHRSVSWYQQTPGQGLQFLFEYFSETQRNKGNFPGRFSGRQFSNSRSEMNVSTLELGDSALYLCASSFGLAPIYEQYFGPGTRLTVT.

The chain carries TRBV29-1 and TRBJ2-1, with 11 nucleotides matching TRBD2. V lost 8 bases to trimming and J lost 10 bases; unmatched junction nucleotides: 10. Per the germline V gene, CDR1 is SQVTM and CDR2 is ANQGSEA. The CDR3 loop spans 13 amino acids. The DNA of the CDR3 is TGCAGCATCGGGACTAGCGGCCTCGGCGAGCAGTTCTTC. It is translated as CSIGTSGLGEQFF.

CDR3 protein: CSVTELNAEAFF. The CDR3 DNA is TGCAGCGTTACCGAACTAAACGCTGAAGCTTTCTTT. The chain links TRBV29-1 to TRBJ1-1; D ambiguous. Trimming shortened V by 5 bases and J by 6 bases, and 13 bases separated the two germline ends. The germline gives CDR1 SQVTM, CDR2 ANQGSEA. The CDR3 totals 12 residues.

This clonotype was observed a handful of times. This chain connects TRBV6-1 to TRBJ2-1; 13 bases are shared with TRBD2. V was clipped by 6 bases and J by 9 bases; unmatched bases: 5. The CDR3 runs 14 residues. Germline V gene sequence: CDR1 MNHNS, CDR2 SASEGT. The chain's CDR3 is CASSRRTSGSEQFF. The CDR3 DNA follows: TGTGCCAGCAGCCGAAGGACTAGCGGGAGTGAGCAGTTCTTC.

This clonotype was observed a handful of times. The J gene is TRBJ1-5, the V gene TRBV29-1; D call uncertain. V shed 4 bases and J shed 4 bases, with 8 bases lying between them. The CDR3 totals 12 residues. The germline V gene has CDR1 SQVTM and CDR2 ANQGSEA. The CDR3 loop reads CSVAERNQPQHF. CDR3 DNA sequence: TGCAGCGTTGCTGAGAGAAATCAGCCCCAGCATTTT.

The J gene is TRBJ2-1, the V gene TRBV10-1; weak D call: TRBD2 (5 bases). Trimming took 3 bases from V and 6 from J, leaving 9 bases between them. CDR3 length: 13 amino acids. Germline CDR1 WNHNN, CDR2 SYGVQD (reference sequence). CDR3: CASSDLGSNEQFF. The CDR3 region has the DNA TGCGCCAGCAGTGACCTGGGGAGCAATGAGCAGTTCTTC.

This chain joins TRBV7-2 and TRBJ1-1; no clear D. The CDR3 consists of 13 residues. Trimming left V 3 bases short and J 8 bases short, with 13 bases between. Germline V gene sequence: CDR1 SGHTA, CDR2 FQGNSA. The CDR3 reads CASSFWQPKEAFF. DNA of the CDR3: TGTGCCAGCAGCTTTTGGCAGCCTAAAGAAGCTTTCTTT.